This passage covers 9 T cell receptor beta chains from one sample sequenced in a study of beta chain features in type 1 diabetes. Expressed TCRB transcripts were sequenced because the entire RNA isolate underwent reverse transcription. Using immunoSEQ multiplex PCR, the repertoire was profiled, and TCRdb retains in-frame clones only, with some absent. The sample shows about 150,000 clones, around 8.5% of them seen only once. Input material: central memory CD4+ T cells from blood. These receptors were taken from a man younger than 35 in good health.

The rearrangement joins TRBV11-1 to TRBJ2-5; D might be TRBD1 (6 bases). Germline V lookup: CDR1 SGHAT, CDR2 FQDESV (reference sequence). Trimming pared 0 bases from V and 4 bases from J, leaving 6 bases between. The CDR3 extends over 13 amino acids. The CDR3 spells CASSLARGETQYF. In DNA, the CDR3 is TGTGCCAGCAGCTTAGCCAGGGGAGAGACCCAGTACTTC.

In its sample, this clone was seen a few times. V gene TRBV7-2 combines with J gene TRBJ1-6; D is ambiguous. In germline, CDR1 is SGHTA, CDR2 FQGNSA. The CDR3 has 12 residues. The V and J ends lost 5 bases and 6 bases respectively, with 5 bases between them. CDR3 nucleotides: TGTGCCAGCAGCCACAGTAATTCACCCCTCCACTTT. This translates into CASSHSNSPLHF.

This clone was seen more than once but under ten times. The chain combines TRBV25-1 with TRBJ2-5; TRBD2 matches at 8 bases. The CDR3 runs to 12 residues. CDR1 MGHDK and CDR2 SYGVNS come from the germline V gene. The ends lost 10 bases at V and 4 bases at J; junction bases unmatched: 5. DNA of the CDR3: TGTGCCACCCGGCTAGCGGGAGAGACCCAGTACTTC. This sequence encodes CATRLAGETQYF.

This clone turned up a few times. This rearrangement joins TRBV11-2 to TRBJ1-3; no reliable D call. Germline CDR1 is SGHAT and CDR2 is FQNNGV. V was pared by 4 bases and J by 2 bases, with 15 bases between. The CDR3 runs to 16 residues. The CDR3, as DNA: TGTGCCAGCAGCTCCCTCGTCCCAGGAACTGGAAACACCATATATTTT. Translated, it gives CASSSLVPGTGNTIYF.

This clone has just a few counts. V and J are TRBV5-1 and TRBJ2-5, with TRBD1 matching 8 bases. CDR3 length equals 15 residues. CDR1 is SGHRS and CDR2 is YFSETQ in the germline V gene. J lost 9 bases, V lost 3 bases, and 13 bases had no gene match. The CDR3 reads CASSSLPTGEMSQYF. DNA for the CDR3: TGCGCCAGCAGCTCTCTTCCGACAGGGGAGATGTCCCAGTACTTC.

This clone was observed a handful of times. The chain couples TRBV7-9 to TRBJ2-3; TRBD1 might be the D (5 bases). Trimming took off 0 bases at V and 2 bases at J, with 9 bases between the two ends. The germline V gene encodes CDR1 SEHNR and CDR2 FQNEAQ (reference sequence). This CDR3 contains 15 residues. CDR3 DNA sequence: TGTGCCAGCAGCTTAGCGGGGCCCATCACAGATACGCAGTATTTT. Its protein product is CASSLAGPITDTQYF.

In this sample, this clone turned up a few times. The DNA of the CDR3 is TGTGCCAGCAGCCAATTGGGCCTCGATGAGACCCAGTACTTC. Its protein is CASSQLGLDETQYF. The rearrangement uses TRBV14 and TRBJ2-5, with D uncertain. Germline V lookup: CDR1 SGHDN, CDR2 FVKESK. The V gene lost 2 bases and the J gene lost 5 bases, with 12 bases spanning the gap. The CDR3 runs to 14 residues. Full variable domain (outside the CDR3, taken from reference TRBV14 and TRBJ2-5): EAGVTQFPSHSVIEKGQTVTLRCDPISGHDNLYWYRRVMGKEIKFLLHFVKESKQDESGMPNNRFLAERTGGTYSTLKVQPAELEDSGVYFCASSQLGLDETQYFGPGTRLLVL.

This clone was seen a handful of times. The rearrangement uses TRBV7-2 and TRBJ2-2; no reliable D call. The CDR3 covers 12 residues. The V and J ends lost 5 bases and 3 bases respectively, with 4 bases between them. Looked up from germline, CDR1 is SGHTA and CDR2 is FQGNSA. The CDR3 DNA sequence: TGTGCCAGCAGCACATACACCGGGGAGCTGTTTTTT. Translated, it gives CASSTYTGELFF.

There are a few counts of this clone. The gene calls are TRBV7-6 and TRBJ2-1; 7 bases are shared with TRBD2. The trim removed 5 bases at V and 3 bases at J, leaving 7 bases unmatched. Per the germline V gene, CDR1 is SGHVS and CDR2 is FNYEAQ. The CDR3 is 15 amino acids. CDR3 in amino acids: CASSPTREGYNEQFF. CDR3 DNA sequence: TGTGCCAGCAGCCCTACCAGGGAGGGCTACAATGAGCAGTTCTTC.